This TCR beta chain was documented in a study of T cell responses to AZD1222 COVID-19 vaccine (dated by TCRdb to the early 2020s). Study-wide context: Because spike-specific TCR depth and breadth did not differ between the two schedules, AZD1222 recipients who got a second dose at roughly 4 weeks were pooled with those who got a second dose at roughly 12 weeks. Enrollment into the trials was organized by age into subgroups of 18-55, 56-69 and 70-plus years, and those subgroups contained approximately 150, 30 and 60 TCR-sequenced participants, respectively. TCR sequencing was performed for about 240 trial participants, of whom approximately 200 were given two doses of AZD1222 and some 26 were given two doses of MenACWY control vaccine. Points the paper makes about the study in general: Because no day 14 peak-response samples were available, the repertoires could be characterized only after the peak T cell response. Epitopes outside the regions mutated in the B.1.351 and B.1.1.7 variants were reportedly recognized by nearly half of the unique spike-specific TCRs. The vaccine-associated CD4 TCRs covered the entire spike protein, and the dominant responses fell in regions 160-218 and 743-854. After two AZD1222 doses, both the breadth and the depth of spike-specific TCRs were significantly higher than at day 0 and than in MenACWY recipients. The 56-69-year group was small, and its depth increase did not reach significance, likely because of low power. Conclusions about previously exposed vaccinees are limited, since just five or six AZD1222 recipients were seropositive for SARS-CoV-2 at baseline. Most participants were white British and females outnumbered males, and the authors suggested that clonal diversity may have been underestimated.

The CDR3 regions of human TCRbeta chains were analyzed by immunosequencing. As for how the authors treated the data: TCRs in the repertoires were compared against a reference library of SARS-CoV-2-specific TCRs that had been generated with the MIRA antigen-specificity platform. Breadth meant the fraction of unique TCRs that were SARS-CoV-2-associated, whereas depth meant the fraction of total T cells that were SARS-CoV-2-associated. Using the MIRA data, each spike-specific TCR was mapped to the spike region that the TCR reacts to and placed in a CD4 or CD8 class. Log10-transformed breadth and depth values were compared by one-way ANOVA with Sidak's multiple comparisons tests. The immuneACCESS repertoire file appears here via TCRdb, limited to in-frame rearrangements. These files lack a portion of the clones; in checked studies, under half of the deficit traces to unresolved V genes, and the cause of the others is not known. That table supplies the V and J calls and clone size; D and trimming were determined from the DNA. The sample table contains around 130,000 clones; only one count was recorded for 93% of them. The top ten hold 0.9% to 0.95% of the sample.

Including the terminal cysteine and phenylalanine, the CDR3 comprises 13 residues. Only the CDR3 DNA stays, 39 bases, in frame from base 1. The germline V gene encodes CDR1 SNHLY and CDR2 FYNNEI. From V the trimming removes 6 bases and from J it removes 4 bases, while the gene matches leave 5 bases of the junction unaccounted for. Concerning this clone: No antigen is known for it. No base qualities exist here, and no much larger clone lies one base off it.

The time point label corresponds to: baseline before first vaccination. Vaccinee samples were obtained from the UK trials COV001 and COV002, which included a single-blind randomized controlled phase 2/3 trial of AZD1222 (ChAdOx1 nCoV-19) in healthy adults. For TCRbeta chain sequencing, PBMC samples from trial participants were taken at day 0 and at day 28 after the second dose. This TCR was sampled from an adult in good health. Sample: peripheral blood, taken on day 0 of AZD1222 vaccination. The rearrangement joined TRBV2 to TRBJ1-2; 7 bases in the middle match TRBD1. The CDR3 corresponds to CASSVQGLYGYTF. The DNA sequence is as follows: TGTGCCAGCAGCGTACAGGGGCTCTATGGCTACACCTTC.